These T cell receptor beta chains were read from a single sample in a study of blood T cells in healthy people across ages. TCRdb re-called the 5' RACE reads with MiXCR, one entry per CDR3 protein. The table shows 650,000 to 1,000,000 distinct CDR3 sequences, with around 36% occurring only once. Sequenced sample: blood. The receptors come from a man between 18 and 35 years old in good health. The CDR3 runs from the conserved cysteine through the conserved F or W. The D gene is left open where the match is weak. Clone size is shown for a subset of rows, as once, few, many or a class of expanded clone.

d_call	v_call	j_call	clone_size	cdr3_aa	cdr3_nt
TRBD1	TRBV7-9	TRBJ2-7	NA	CASSSGRGLYNEQYF	TGTGCCAGCAGCTCGGGCAGGGGGCTCTACAATGAGCAGTACTTC
NA	TRBV2	TRBJ1-1	NA	CASRQGETEAFF	TGTGCCAGCAGGCAGGGAGAGACTGAAGCTTTCTTT
TRBD1	TRBV20-1	TRBJ1-1	NA	CSASWGQLNTEAFF	TGCAGTGCTAGCTGGGGACAGCTGAACACTGAAGCTTTCTTT
NA	TRBV7-2	TRBJ2-5	many	CASSLVVQETQYF	TGTGCCAGCAGCTTAGTGGTCCAAGAGACCCAGTACTTC
TRBD1	TRBV29-1	TRBJ2-1	NA	CSVRGQGSLEQFF	TGCAGCGTTCGGGGACAGGGGTCTCTAGAGCAGTTCTTC
NA	TRBV10-3	TRBJ2-3	NA	CAIGEGGWGSSPRSDTQYF	TGTGCCATCGGTGAAGGAGGATGGGGGTCCTCTCCCCGGTCAGATACGCAGTATTTT
TRBD1	TRBV2	TRBJ2-1	NA	CASSERGHWDEQFF	TGTGCCAGCAGTGAGAGGGGGCATTGGGATGAGCAGTTCTTC
NA	TRBV6-2/TRBV6-3	TRBJ1-1	few	CASSYPTRVNTEAFF	TGTGCCAGCAGTTACCCCACCCGGGTGAACACTGAAGCTTTCTTT
NA	TRBV25-1	TRBJ1-2	few	CASSEWGTLSQNYGYTF	TGTGCCAGCAGTGAATGGGGGACACTGTCCCAAAACTATGGCTACACCTTC
NA	TRBV27	TRBJ2-7	NA	CASSPLDSYEQYF	TGTGCCAGCAGTCCCCTGGACAGCTACGAGCAGTACTTC
TRBD1	TRBV7-8	TRBJ1-2	few	CASSSVQGSGGYTF	TGTGCCAGCAGCTCAGTACAGGGGTCGGGTGGCTACACCTTC
TRBD1	TRBV4-2	TRBJ1-1	few	CASSPQQGTPPEAFF	TGTGCCAGCAGCCCCCAACAGGGGACTCCTCCTGAAGCTTTCTTT
TRBD2	TRBV4-2	TRBJ2-1	few	CASSHGLGFEQFF	TGTGCCAGCAGCCACGGACTAGGTTTTGAGCAGTTCTTC
NA	TRBV11-3	TRBJ2-5	NA	CASSPENRGGETQYF	TGTGCCAGCAGCCCCGAGAACAGGGGGGGCGAGACCCAGTACTTC
NA	TRBV12-3/TRBV12-4	TRBJ2-2	many	CASSYTGELFF	TGTGCCAGCAGTTACACCGGGGAGCTGTTTTTT
NA	TRBV27	TRBJ2-7	NA	CASSFYKDSYEQYF	TGTGCCAGCAGTTTTTATAAGGATTCCTACGAGCAGTACTTC
TRBD2	TRBV20-1	TRBJ2-3	NA	CSASIGGATDTQYF	TGCAGTGCTAGTATCGGGGGGGCCACAGATACGCAGTATTTT
NA	TRBV12-3/TRBV12-4	TRBJ1-1	NA	CASRPLGRDTEAFF	TGTGCCAGCCGTCCTTTGGGGAGGGACACTGAAGCTTTCTTT
NA	TRBV6-4	TRBJ1-1	few	CASSGPGWNTEAFF	TGTGCCAGCAGTGGTCCCGGGTGGAACACTGAAGCTTTCTTT
TRBD1	TRBV3-1	TRBJ1-2	NA	CASSPGRDRVNGYTF	TGTGCCAGCAGCCCCGGCCGGGACAGGGTAAATGGCTACACCTTC
NA	TRBV6-2/TRBV6-3	TRBJ2-2	NA	CASSRERRGNTGELFF	TGTGCCAGCAGCCGTGAAAGGAGAGGTAACACCGGGGAGCTGTTTTTT
TRBD2	TRBV5-1	TRBJ2-3	few	CASLELAGRDTQYF	TGCGCCAGCTTGGAACTAGCGGGGAGAGATACGCAGTATTTT
TRBD1	TRBV7-8	TRBJ2-3	many	CASSLRTGDSTDTQYF	TGTGCCAGCAGCCTCCGGACAGGGGATAGCACAGATACGCAGTATTTT
TRBD1	TRBV28	TRBJ1-5	NA	CAVNDREDQPQHF	TGTGCCGTTAACGACAGGGAAGATCAGCCCCAGCATTTT
NA	TRBV7-2	TRBJ1-4	many	CASSSYPGKNEKLFF	TGTGCCAGCAGCTCCTACCCCGGAAAAAATGAAAAACTGTTTTTT
NA	TRBV20-1	TRBJ2-7	many	CSARQGGSYEQYF	TGCAGTGCTAGGCAGGGGGGCTCCTACGAGCAGTACTTC
TRBD1	TRBV3-1	TRBJ1-5	few	CASSQDRDRFTQPQHF	TGTGCCAGCAGCCAAGACCGGGACAGGTTCACACAGCCCCAGCATTTT
TRBD1	TRBV12-3/TRBV12-4	TRBJ2-1	few	CASGQGYNEQFF	TGTGCCTCCGGACAGGGGTACAATGAGCAGTTCTTC
NA	TRBV11-2	TRBJ2-7	NA	CASSLTLADFSYNEQYF	TGTGCCAGCAGCTTAACTCTTGCGGATTTCTCCTACAATGAGCAGTACTTC
NA	TRBV23-1	TRBJ1-5	few	CASSQPRLRQPNQPQHF	TGCGCCAGCAGTCAACCAAGGTTGAGGCAGCCAAATCAGCCCCAGCATTTT
NA	TRBV7-6	TRBJ1-1	NA	CASSAGGPEAFF	TGTGCCAGCAGCGCCGGGGGCCCTGAAGCTTTCTTT
TRBD1	TRBV6-6	TRBJ2-3	NA	CASRPGGAGTDTQYF	TGTGCCAGCAGACCAGGGGGCGCGGGGACAGATACGCAGTATTTT
NA	TRBV18	TRBJ2-5	few	CASSPERETQYF	TGTGCCAGCTCACCGGAGAGGGAGACCCAGTACTTC
NA	TRBV12-3/TRBV12-4	TRBJ2-5	few	CASSQGYSGNEQYF	TGTGCCAGCAGTCAAGGTTACTCTGGCAATGAGCAGTACTTC
NA	TRBV4-1	TRBJ2-1	many	CASSQDAAVWNNEQFF	TGCGCCAGCAGCCAAGACGCGGCGGTTTGGAACAATGAGCAGTTCTTC
NA	TRBV7-2	TRBJ1-2	NA	CASSLTEGANYGYTF	TGTGCCAGCAGCTTAACTGAGGGAGCTAACTATGGCTACACCTTC
TRBD1	TRBV2	TRBJ1-5	few	CASSEGQGAPRPQHF	TGTGCCAGCAGTGAAGGCCAGGGGGCTCCCAGGCCCCAGCATTTT
TRBD1	TRBV6-5	TRBJ1-6	NA	CASSYTPGGQRRSNSPLHF	TGTGCCAGCAGTTACACTCCAGGGGGCCAACGCCGATCCAATTCACCCCTCCACTTT
NA	TRBV6-6	TRBJ1-5	many	CASTLNSNQPQHF	TGTGCCAGCACCCTAAATAGCAATCAGCCCCAGCATTTT
NA	TRBV5-4	TRBJ1-2	once	CASSVEGSRYGYTF	TGTGCCAGCAGCGTGGAGGGATCCCGTTATGGCTACACCTTC
TRBD1	TRBV29-1	TRBJ1-1	NA	CSGRQGREAFF	TGCAGCGGTCGACAGGGTCGTGAAGCTTTCTTT
TRBD1	TRBV6-2/TRBV6-3	TRBJ2-1	NA	CASRTPGQKYYNEQFF	TGTGCCAGCAGAACTCCGGGACAGAAATATTACAATGAGCAGTTCTTC
TRBD1	TRBV2	TRBJ2-5	NA	CVSRGTVFLQYF	TGTGTCAGCAGGGGGACAGTTTTCCTTCAGTACTTC
NA	TRBV20-1	TRBJ1-2	NA	CSATALSREPNYGYTF	TGCAGTGCTACCGCTCTAAGCAGGGAGCCTAACTATGGCTACACCTTC
TRBD1	TRBV5-1	TRBJ2-7	many	CAEGGPKYEQYF	TGCGCTGAAGGGGGCCCTAAATACGAGCAGTACTTC
NA	TRBV25-1	TRBJ1-5	few	CASSEEGLNQPQHF	TGTGCCAGCAGTGAAGAAGGGCTCAATCAGCCCCAGCATTTT
NA	TRBV30	TRBJ2-5	few	CAWSGGEGQETQYF	TGTGCCTGGAGTGGGGGGGAAGGTCAAGAGACCCAGTACTTC
NA	TRBV29-1	TRBJ2-1	NA	CSVGAGVSYNEQFF	TGCAGCGTTGGAGCAGGGGTTTCCTACAATGAGCAGTTCTTC
NA	TRBV4-1	TRBJ2-3	NA	CASSQAGTGYTDTQYF	TGCGCCAGCAGCCAGGCCGGGACGGGTTACACAGATACGCAGTATTTT
NA	TRBV3-1	TRBJ1-4	NA	CASSQDLEGGLFF	TGTGCCAGCAGCCAAGATCTAGAAGGGGGACTGTTTTTT
NA	TRBV6-5	TRBJ1-1	few	CASSYIDSEAFF	TGTGCCAGCAGTTACATAGACAGTGAAGCTTTCTTT
TRBD1	TRBV5-1	TRBJ1-2	NA	CASSPGPGQGNYGYTF	TGCGCCAGCAGCCCGGGCCCGGGACAGGGGAACTATGGCTACACCTTC
TRBD1	TRBV15	TRBJ2-1	few	CATSSDRDRGMNEQFF	TGTGCCACCAGCAGTGACCGGGACAGGGGAATGAATGAGCAGTTCTTC
NA	TRBV10-3	TRBJ1-2	NA	CAISEVGSAIYGYTF	TGTGCCATCAGTGAGGTCGGCAGTGCAATCTATGGCTACACCTTC
NA	TRBV6-1	TRBJ1-2	NA	CAISGSNYGYTF	TGTGCCATCAGTGGCAGTAACTATGGCTACACCTTC
NA	TRBV7-2	TRBJ2-5	few	CASSSPSGQKETQYF	TGTGCCAGCAGCTCGCCGTCCGGACAAAAAGAGACCCAGTACTTC
TRBD1	TRBV20-1	TRBJ2-7	many	CSARQGPYEQYF	TGCAGTGCCCGACAGGGACCCTACGAGCAGTACTTC
NA	TRBV5-6	TRBJ2-1	many	CASSLGTEQFF	TGTGCCAGCAGCTTGGGCACCGAGCAGTTCTTC
TRBD1	TRBV19	TRBJ2-1	once	CASSAGQGYDEQFF	TGTGCCAGTAGTGCCGGACAGGGTTACGATGAGCAGTTCTTC